This T cell receptor (beta chain) emerged from a study of cytomegalovirus exposure and HLA in healthy donors. Turning to the study itself: The 120 validation repertoires matched the 600 to 700 first-cohort repertoires in platform, a later analysis reported.

Comments on this clone: What it binds is unknown.

Regarding the study as a whole: According to reports, the classifier identified cytomegalovirus status with high specificity and sensitivity. The study put some 150 TCR beta chains on its list as cytomegalovirus-associated.

The roughly 120-subject validation cohort, separate from the approximately 670-subject first cohort, included the donors. Using immunoSEQ multiplex PCR, the repertoire was profiled, and TCRdb retains in-frame clones only, with some absent. In the table there are roughly 260,000 clones, around 90% of which are singletons. CDR1 is MDHEN and CDR2 is SYDVKM in the germline V gene. The CDR3 is 15 amino acids. Trimming removed 7 bases from V and 2 bases from J; junction bases left unmatched: 7. The sequencing sample was made of PBMCs. V gene TRBV28 combines with J gene TRBJ2-3; TRBD2 agrees at 9 bases. The receptor was derived from a woman in her late teens or twenties in good health and CMV-seronegative. As DNA, the CDR3 is TGTGCCAGCACCGAGGCTAGCGGGGACACAGATACGCAGTATTTT. It translates to CASTEASGDTDTQYF.